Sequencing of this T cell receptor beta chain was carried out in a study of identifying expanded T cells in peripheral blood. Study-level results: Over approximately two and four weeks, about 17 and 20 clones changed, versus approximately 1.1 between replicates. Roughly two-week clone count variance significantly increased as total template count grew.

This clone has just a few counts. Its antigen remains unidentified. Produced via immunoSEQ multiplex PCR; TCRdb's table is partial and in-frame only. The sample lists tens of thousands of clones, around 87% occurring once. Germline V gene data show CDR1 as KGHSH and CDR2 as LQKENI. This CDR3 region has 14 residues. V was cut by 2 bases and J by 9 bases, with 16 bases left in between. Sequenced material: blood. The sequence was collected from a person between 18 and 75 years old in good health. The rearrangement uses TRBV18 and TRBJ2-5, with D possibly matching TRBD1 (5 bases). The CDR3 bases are TGTGCCAGCTCACCAGGAGCCAGGGAAAATCCCCAGTACTTC. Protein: CASSPGARENPQYF.